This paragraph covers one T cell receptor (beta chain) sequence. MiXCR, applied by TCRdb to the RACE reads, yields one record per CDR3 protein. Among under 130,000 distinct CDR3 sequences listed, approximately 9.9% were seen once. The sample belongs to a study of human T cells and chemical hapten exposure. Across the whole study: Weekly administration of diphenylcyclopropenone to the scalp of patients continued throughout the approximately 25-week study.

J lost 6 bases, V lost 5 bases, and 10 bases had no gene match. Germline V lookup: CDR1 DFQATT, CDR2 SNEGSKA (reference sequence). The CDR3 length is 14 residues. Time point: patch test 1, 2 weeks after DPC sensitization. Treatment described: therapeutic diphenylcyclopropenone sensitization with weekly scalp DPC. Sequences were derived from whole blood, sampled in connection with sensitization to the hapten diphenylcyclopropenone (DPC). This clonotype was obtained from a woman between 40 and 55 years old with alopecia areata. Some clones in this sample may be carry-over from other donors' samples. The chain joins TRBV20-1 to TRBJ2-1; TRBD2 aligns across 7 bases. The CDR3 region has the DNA TGCAGTGCTCACGGGCTAGCGGTCGGCAATGAGCAGTTCTTC. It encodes CSAHGLAVGNEQFF.